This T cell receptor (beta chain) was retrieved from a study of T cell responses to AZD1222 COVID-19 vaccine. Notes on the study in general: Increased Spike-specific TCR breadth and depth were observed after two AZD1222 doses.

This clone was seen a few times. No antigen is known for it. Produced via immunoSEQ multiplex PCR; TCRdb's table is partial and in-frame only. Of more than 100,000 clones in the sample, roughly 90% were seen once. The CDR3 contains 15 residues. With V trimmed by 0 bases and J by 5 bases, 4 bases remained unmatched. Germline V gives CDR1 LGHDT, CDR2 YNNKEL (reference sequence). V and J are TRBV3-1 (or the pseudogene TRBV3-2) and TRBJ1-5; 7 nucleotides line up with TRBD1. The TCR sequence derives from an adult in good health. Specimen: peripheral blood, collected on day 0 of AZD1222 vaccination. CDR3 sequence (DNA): TGTGCCAGCAGCCAAGAAGGGGGCGCTTATCAGCCCCAGCATTTT. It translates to CASSQEGGAYQPQHF.